Described below is a single TCR beta chain sequence and its context. Its antigen is undetermined. Germline CDR1 KGHSH, CDR2 LQKENI. V lost 6 bases to trimming and J lost 4 bases, with 15 bases between them. The CDR3 contains 14 residues. The record originates from a study of radiotherapy plus CTLA-4 blockade in lung cancer. Study background: Objective response rate was around 20%; disease control rate, about 31%. Study conclusions and caveats: TCR clones from tumors expanded in blood after radiotherapy plus ipilimumab.

Profiling relied on immunoSEQ multiplex PCR, and the TCRdb table lists in-frame clones only, not all of them. Altogether about 32,000 clones are present, 70% to 90% being singletons, with the ten largest covering just under 25%. This material consisted of peripheral blood, taken from a patient treated with radiotherapy plus ipilimumab. The origin of this receptor is a human donor with non-small cell lung cancer that progressed on radiotherapy plus ipilimumab. V and J are TRBV18 and TRBJ2-5; D perhaps matches TRBD1 (5 bases). The CDR3 spells CASSPLGVRETQYF. DNA of the CDR3: TGTGCCAGCTCCCCGCTAGGGGTACGAGAGACCCAGTACTTC.